These 22 T cell receptor beta chains were all obtained from the same sample, sequenced in a study of graft-versus-host responses after intestinal transplantation. The antigens of these receptors remain unknown. Measured with immunoSEQ multiplex PCR; TCRdb has only the in-frame clones, and not every one. The sample includes 40,000 to 55,000 clones, roughly 90% of them seen just once. The sequencing used unstimulated CD4+ T cells sorted from spleen or lymph node cells, collected before transplant. These receptors all stem from a human donor who was the organ donor for an intestinal transplant.

This chain joins TRBV19 and TRBJ2-7; 10 bases map to TRBD2. J was trimmed by 0 bases and V by 3 bases; bases with no gene match: 5. The CDR3 is 16 amino acids. Germline V lookup: CDR1 LNHDA, CDR2 SQIVND (reference sequence). The CDR3 DNA reads as TGTGCCAGTAGTATCCAGTCTAGCGGGAGCTCCTACGAGCAGTACTTC. Residues: CASSIQSSGSSYEQYF. Full variable domain (missing parts from reference TRBV19 and TRBJ2-7): DGGITQSPKYLFRKEGQNVTLSCEQNLNHDAMYWYRQDPGQGLRLIYYSQIVNDFQKGDIAEGYSVSREKKESFPLTVTSAQKNPTAFYLCASSIQSSGSSYEQYFGPGTRLTVT.

CDR3 DNA: TGTGCCAGCAGTTCGGGCGGGGCCCTCTACGAGCAGTACTTC. It specifies CASSSGGALYEQYF. The V call is TRBV28, the J call TRBJ2-7; TRBD2 is a possible D gene (6 bases). This CDR3 has 14 residues. Per germline, CDR1 MDHEN and CDR2 SYDVKM. The V gene lost 4 bases and the J gene lost 3 bases, with 13 bases spanning the gap.

This chain connects TRBV6-5 to TRBJ2-2, with 9 bases that match TRBD1. The CDR3 consists of 15 residues. Trimming at V came to 4 bases and at J to 3 bases, leaving 3 bases not matched to a gene. Germline-derived CDR1 and CDR2 are MNHEY and SVGAGI. The CDR3 nucleotides are TGTGCCAGCAGTTCGGGACAGGGTGACACCGGGGAGCTGTTTTTT. Translated, it gives CASSSGQGDTGELFF.

The CDR3 spells CASSPRGTVNTEAFF. CDR3 DNA sequence: TGTGCCAGCAGTCCCAGGGGGACGGTGAACACTGAAGCTTTCTTT. The gene calls are TRBV28 and TRBJ1-1, with 7 bases fitting TRBD1. Germline V gives CDR1 MDHEN, CDR2 SYDVKM. The CDR3 extends over 15 amino acids. Trimming removed 5 bases from V and 0 bases from J; junction bases left unmatched: 6.

The genes are TRBV4-3 and TRBJ1-5, with D hard to call. Germline V CDR1 and CDR2: LGHNA, YSLEER. Trimming left V 2 bases short and J 3 bases short, with 5 bases between. CDR3 length: 13 residues. Written as DNA, the CDR3 is TGCGCCAGCAGCCAACCTCTCAATCAGCCCCAGCATTTT. It yields the protein CASSQPLNQPQHF.

CDR3 nucleotides: TGTGCCAGCAGGGGACAGGGACTAGCGGGAGCTTATACGCAGTATTTT. Its protein is CASRGQGLAGAYTQYF. The J gene is TRBJ2-3, the V gene TRBV2; 14 nucleotides match TRBD2. Germline V CDR1 and CDR2: SNHLY, FYNNEI. The CDR3 is made up of 16 amino acids. V dropped 6 bases and J dropped 7; count of bases not matched to a gene: 9.

This clone is a singleton in its sample. The same CDR3 is also encoded by other DNA sequences in this sample. This rearrangement joins TRBV7-2 to TRBJ1-2, with 7 bases identical to TRBD1. CDR3 length: 17 amino acids. Germline loops: CDR1 SGHTA, CDR2 FQGNSA. V shed 5 bases, J shed 2 bases, and the junction held 14 bases outside the gene matches. CDR3 region: CASSPPGAAGGNYGYTF. The CDR3 region has the DNA TGTGCCAGCAGCCCTCCCGGGGCAGCAGGGGGGAACTATGGCTACACCTTC.

V usage is TRBV20-1 and J usage is TRBJ2-7; D is ambiguous. Germline V gene lookup returns CDR1 DFQATT and CDR2 SNEGSKA (reference sequence). Trimming stripped 6 bases from V and 2 bases from J, with 8 bases between. This CDR3 region has 11 residues. CDR3: CSAPSAYEQYF. The CDR3, as DNA: TGCAGTGCCCCTTCGGCCTACGAGCAGTACTTC.

This clone has only one observation. The genes are TRBV19 and TRBJ1-2, with D perhaps TRBD1 (5 bases). V dropped 0 bases and J dropped 7 bases, with 18 bases sitting between them. Germline V gene sequence: CDR1 LNHDA, CDR2 SQIVND (reference sequence). The CDR3 sequence is 16 residues long. CDR3 sequence: CASSIEVIRARSGYTF. The CDR3 bases are TGTGCCAGTAGTATAGAGGTGATCAGGGCGAGAAGTGGCTACACCTTC.

This chain joins TRBV27 and TRBJ2-7; D possibly corresponds to TRBD2 (7 bases). Germline V gives CDR1 MNHEY, CDR2 SMNVEV (reference sequence). Trimming stripped 1 base from V and 2 bases from J, with 12 bases between. This CDR3 contains 15 residues. Written as DNA, the CDR3 is TGTGCCAGCAGTTTATTTGGGGGGGGGCCCTACGAGCAGTACTTC. Its translation is CASSLFGGGPYEQYF.

V and J are TRBV28 and TRBJ2-7, with D maybe TRBD1 (6 bases). In germline, CDR1 is MDHEN, CDR2 SYDVKM. There are 15 residues in the CDR3. The ends were cut back, 3 bases at V and 3 bases at J, with 15 bases in the middle. The DNA for the CDR3 is TGTGCCAGCAGTTTGTCTTGGACAGACGGCTACGAGCAGTACTTC. Translation gives CASSLSWTDGYEQYF.

The chain has TRBV6-1 and TRBJ2-2, with D possibly being TRBD2 (6 bases). CDR1 MNHNS and CDR2 SASEGT come from the germline V gene. The length of the CDR3 is 12 residues. The CDR3 protein is CGSAGWNGELFF. CDR3 in DNA: TGTGGGTCGGCGGGATGGAACGGGGAGCTGTTTTTT.

The chain is built from TRBV11-2 and TRBJ2-7; no clear D. Germline-derived CDR1 and CDR2 are SGHAT and FQNNGV. The CDR3 is made up of 11 amino acids. Trimming cost V 8 bases and J 4 bases, with 9 bases left between them. The CDR3: CASGGAYEQYF. As DNA, the CDR3 is TGTGCCAGCGGTGGAGCGTACGAGCAGTACTTC.

The CDR3 protein is CASRGSASGKDTQYF. CDR3 sequence (DNA): TGTGCCAGCAGAGGGTCGGCTAGCGGGAAGGATACGCAGTATTTT. This chain uses TRBV6-5 with TRBJ2-3; 9 positions match TRBD2. V dropped 6 bases and J dropped 6; count of bases not matched to a gene: 10. The CDR3 sequence is 15 residues long. The germline V gene has CDR1 MNHEY and CDR2 SVGAGI.

This chain connects TRBV28 to TRBJ2-6, with D possibly TRBD1 on 5 matching bases. This CDR3 is built from 19 residues. CDR1 and CDR2 from the germline V gene are MDHEN and SYDVKM. With 2 bases removed from V and 1 base from J, the gap between germline ends came to 18 bases. The CDR3 DNA follows: TGTGCCAGCAGTTTACCCGCCAGGGTCGGGCGGTCTGGGGCCAACGTCCTGACTTTC. This encodes CASSLPARVGRSGANVLTF.

The V call is TRBV5-1, the J call TRBJ1-1, with 8 bases identical to TRBD1. The CDR3 length is 15 residues. CDR1 SGHRS and CDR2 YFSETQ come from the germline V gene. V trimming: 4 bases; J trimming: 5 bases; junction bases outside the gene matches: 10. Written as DNA, the CDR3 is TGCGCCAGCAGCCCTACAGGGGGAATGGTTACTGAAGCTTTCTTT. It encodes CASSPTGGMVTEAFF.

The chain has TRBV21-1 and TRBJ2-6; the table calls TRBD1, which could not be checked here. TRBV21-1 is a known pseudogene. The CDR3 length is 21 residues. The CDR3 sequence: CASSKVGDRGGSWDGANVLTF. The CDR3 bases are TGTGCCAGCAGCAAGGTGGGGGACAGGGGGGGATCTTGGGATGGGGCCAACGTCCTGACTTTC.

The chain employs TRBV30 and TRBJ2-2, with D unresolved. CDR1 is GTSNPN and CDR2 is SVGIG in the germline V gene (reference sequence). Trimming took 4 bases from V and 7 from J, leaving 10 bases between them. CDR3 length equals 12 residues. DNA for the CDR3: TGTGCCTGGAATCTGAGAGACGGGGAGCTGTTTTTT. It encodes CAWNLRDGELFF.

The V gene is TRBV28, the J gene TRBJ2-5; D uncertain. The V end lost 3 bases, the J end lost 0 bases, and 8 bases lay between the germline ends. This CDR3 region has 14 residues. In germline, CDR1 is MDHEN, CDR2 SYDVKM. CDR3 amino acids: CASSFRSNQETQYF. CDR3 DNA sequence: TGTGCCAGCAGTTTTCGGTCGAACCAAGAGACCCAGTACTTC. The whole variable domain, remainder taken from reference TRBV28 and TRBJ2-5, is DVKVTQSSRYLVKRTGEKVFLECVQDMDHENMFWYRQDPGLGLRLIYFSYDVKMKEKGDIPEGYSVSREKKERFSLILESASTNQTSMYLCASSFRSNQETQYFGPGTRLLVL.

The genes are TRBV5-6 and TRBJ2-5, with D perhaps TRBD2 (6 bases). V dropped 0 bases and J dropped 4 bases, with 10 bases sitting between them. Germline assignment: CDR1 SGHDT and CDR2 YYEEEE. The CDR3 extends over 14 amino acids. Written as DNA, the CDR3 is TGTGCCAGCAGCTTGGGAGGGACTGTAGAGACCCAGTACTTC. Translated, it gives CASSLGGTVETQYF.

The gene calls are TRBV7-2 and TRBJ2-7, with a weak D call TRBD2 (5 bases). The CDR3 loop spans 14 amino acids. The ends were cut back, 4 bases at V and 0 bases at J, with 10 bases in the middle. Germline V gene data show CDR1 as SGHTA and CDR2 as FQGNSA. This CDR3 is CASSSSRSSYEQYF. CDR3 coding DNA: TGTGCCAGCAGCTCTAGCAGAAGCTCCTACGAGCAGTACTTC.

The V and J genes are TRBV18 and TRBJ2-1, with 8 positions matching TRBD1. The germline CDR1 and CDR2 sequences are KGHSH and LQKENI. V lost 5 bases and J lost 4; bases outside the gene matches: 10. CDR3 size: 16 residues. CDR3 bases: TGTGCCAGCTCATCCCCGGGACAGGCTCAATACAATGAGCAGTTCTTC. Its translation: CASSSPGQAQYNEQFF.